This TCR beta chain was captured in a study of blood T cell repertoires in COVID-19. Authors' methods: Reference gene primer amplification gave estimated nucleated cell counts. Repertoires were generated with immunoSEQ multiplex PCR, while TCRdb's copy carries only in-frame clones and drops some. That table gives V, J and clone size, and the DNA gave D and trimming. Altogether about 64,000 clones are present, approximately 90% being singletons, with the ten largest covering around 1.5%. Germline CDR1 and CDR2: SGHNT and YYREEE (reference sequence). The CDR3 is 15 residues long. V gave up 3 bases and J gave up 4 bases; unmatched junction bases: 6. A note on this clone: This CDR3 is also generated by other DNA sequences in the sample.

The material sequenced was peripheral blood. This clonotype originated in a human donor in a cohort sampled during active COVID-19. This chain uses TRBV5-4 with TRBJ2-7, with 11 bases matching TRBD2. As DNA, the CDR3 is TGTGCCAGCAGCTCGGGGTTAGCGGGAGGGTACGAGCAGTACTTC. Protein sequence: CASSSGLAGGYEQYF.